This is a list of T cell receptor beta chains from one sample in a study of shared clonotypes between healthy human individuals. Measured with immunoSEQ multiplex PCR; TCRdb has only the in-frame clones, and not every one. The sample lists about 1 million clones, approximately 70% occurring once. The specimen was memory CD4+ T cells sorted from blood. Receptors were obtained from a man younger than 30 in good health. Each CDR3 is given with its conserved first and last residue. Fields, in order: V gene, J gene, D gene, clone size, CDR3 DNA, CDR3 protein. D genes are given only for firm matches. Where a row states a size, it is once, few, many or the class of an expanded clone; other rows omit it.

>TRBV5-1|TRBJ2-5|.|.
TGCGCCAGCACACGTAAGGGCCAACAAGAGACCCAGTACTTC
CASTRKGQQETQYF
>TRBV10-3|TRBJ1-1|TRBD1|.
TGTGCCATCAGTGAGTCGGGACAGAAGAACACTGAAGCTTTCTTT
CAISESGQKNTEAFF
>TRBV9|TRBJ2-2|.|.
TGTGCCAGCAGCGTAGGGACAGCCACCGGGGAGCTGTTTTTT
CASSVGTATGELFF
>TRBV30|TRBJ2-1|TRBD2|few
TGTGCCTGGACCACAGGGACTAGCGGGATTCGGGATGAGCAGTTCTTC
CAWTTGTSGIRDEQFF
>TRBV19|TRBJ1-2|TRBD1|.
TGTGCCAGTAGTTCCCGGACAGGGGATGGTGGCTACACCTTC
CASSSRTGDGGYTF
>TRBV18|TRBJ2-3|.|.
TGTGCCAGCTCACCGCGCGGGGGCTTCACAGATACGCAGTATTTT
CASSPRGGFTDTQYF
>TRBV20-1|TRBJ2-7|.|.
TGCAGTGCTTGCGAGACAGATCCACAGTACTTC
CSACETDPQYF
>TRBV18|TRBJ1-1|.|few
TGTGCCAGCTCACCTACAAGGACGAACACTGAAGCTTTCTTT
CASSPTRTNTEAFF
>TRBV9|TRBJ1-1|TRBD1|few
TGTGCCAGCAGCGTGACAGGGTTGAACACTGAAGCTTTCTTT
CASSVTGLNTEAFF
>TRBV7-2|TRBJ1-5|.|.
TGTGCCAGCAGCTCGAGTAGCAATCAGCCCCAGCATTTT
CASSSSSNQPQHF
>TRBV7-9|TRBJ2-7|TRBD1|.
TGTGCCAGCAGCCCACGACAGGGTGGGGACTCCTACGAGCAGTACTTC
CASSPRQGGDSYEQYF
>TRBV10-3|TRBJ2-2|TRBD2|.
TGTGCCATCAGTGCGGGGGGTCAGGGACGTTACACCGGGGAGCTGTTTTTT
CAISAGGQGRYTGELFF
>TRBV4-1|TRBJ2-1|.|.
TGCGCCAGCAGCCAAGATCATACACGGATCGATGAGCAGTTCTTC
CASSQDHTRIDEQFF
>TRBV5-1|TRBJ1-6|.|.
TGCGCCAGCAGCCTAGGACAGCCCAATAATTCACCCCTCCACTTT
CASSLGQPNNSPLHF
>TRBV11-2|TRBJ2-7|TRBD1|.
TGTGCCAGCAGCTCAAACAGGGGGATAGGCGAGCAGTACTTC
CASSSNRGIGEQYF
>TRBV18|TRBJ1-3|.|many
TGTGCCAGCTCACCAACAGGACAGAGCTCTGGAAACACCATATATTTT
CASSPTGQSSGNTIYF
>TRBV5-1|TRBJ2-6|.|.
TGCGCCAGCAGCTTGGCGTGGGCCGTCGCTTCTGGGGCCAACGTCCTGACTTTC
CASSLAWAVASGANVLTF
>TRBV28|TRBJ1-5|.|.
TGTGCCAGCAGTTTACGGGATCAGCCCCAGCATTTT
CASSLRDQPQHF
>TRBV4-1|TRBJ2-4|TRBD1|.
TGCGCCAGCAGCCGCGGGACAGGGACGGACATTCAGTACTTC
CASSRGTGTDIQYF
>TRBV25-1|TRBJ2-7|TRBD2|.
TGTGCCAGCAAAGGGACTAGCGGGAACGAGCAGTACTTC
CASKGTSGNEQYF
>TRBV18|TRBJ2-5|TRBD1|.
TGTGCCAGCTCACTTCCGGGACAGGGGGCTCGGGAGACCCAGTACTTC
CASSLPGQGARETQYF
>TRBV10-3|TRBJ2-3|TRBD2|.
TGTGCCATCAGACCAGCGGGGGACTCCGTGGGGACGCAGTATTTT
CAIRPAGDSVGTQYF
>TRBV30|TRBJ2-1|TRBD2|.
TGTGCCTGGAGAAGACTAGCTTCCTACAATGAGCAGTTCTTC
CAWRRLASYNEQFF
>TRBV7-9|TRBJ2-5|.|.
TGTGCCAGCAGTCCGAGGGCCCAAGAGACCCAGTACTTC
CASSPRAQETQYF
>TRBV19|TRBJ1-6|.|once
TGTGCCAGTAGTAAAGGCGATGCAGGGAGCTCACCCCTCCACTTT
CASSKGDAGSSPLHF
>TRBV21-1|TRBJ2-1|.|.
TGTGCCAGCAGCCCTCCGTGCGGGGGATTTTACAATGAGCAGTTCTTC
CASSPPCGGFYNEQFF
>TRBV4-2|TRBJ1-5|TRBD1|.
TGTGCCAGCAGCCAGGCGACAGGGAGCAATCAGCCCCAGCATTTT
CASSQATGSNQPQHF
>TRBV19|TRBJ1-2|TRBD1|.
TGTGCCAGTAGTACAGGGGGCTATGGCTACACCTTC
CASSTGGYGYTF
>TRBV10-1|TRBJ2-3|TRBD2|.
TGCGCCAGCAGTGAGTTTAGCGGGGGGGGCACAGATACGCAGTATTTT
CASSEFSGGGTDTQYF
>TRBV9|TRBJ2-7|TRBD1|many
TGTGCCAGCACCCCAGGACAGGGGGTTCTCTACGAGCAGTACTTC
CASTPGQGVLYEQYF
>TRBV6-5|TRBJ2-1|TRBD2|.
TGTGCCAGCAGCAAGCGGGGGGCCGGGTTGAATGAGCAGTTCTTC
CASSKRGAGLNEQFF
>TRBV6-5|TRBJ1-2|TRBD1|.
TGTGCCAGCAGTTACAAGGGAAGACAGGGGGAAGGCTACACCTTC
CASSYKGRQGEGYTF
>TRBV29-1|TRBJ2-3|.|.
TGCAGCGTTGAAGATCCTAGCGGCACAGATACGCAGTATTTT
CSVEDPSGTDTQYF
>TRBV5-8|TRBJ1-1|TRBD1|.
TGTGCCAGCAGCTTGGGGACAGGGAACACTGAAGCTTTCTTT
CASSLGTGNTEAFF
>TRBV9|TRBJ2-5|.|.
TGTGCCAGCAGCACCCCCGGGAGCCAAGAGACCCAGTACTTC
CASSTPGSQETQYF
>TRBV30|TRBJ2-3|TRBD1|few
TGTGCCTGGGACAGGGAAGCCACAGATACGCAGTATTTT
CAWDREATDTQYF
>TRBV7-8|TRBJ2-5|TRBD2|.
TGTGCCAGCAGCTTAGTTGGTAGCGGGAGTGGAGAGACCCAGTACTTC
CASSLVGSGSGETQYF
>TRBV30|TRBJ2-7|.|many
TGTGCCTGGACTCGACAAGAGGCAGGCTCCTACGAGCAGTACTTC
CAWTRQEAGSYEQYF
>TRBV6-6|TRBJ2-6|.|once
TGTGCCAGCAAAGAGGCTGGGGCCAACGTCCTGACTTTC
CASKEAGANVLTF
>TRBV5-6|TRBJ2-1|.|.
TGTGCCAGCAGCTTGGCCTTAAGGGAGCAGTTCTTC
CASSLALREQFF
>TRBV7-2|TRBJ1-1|.|.
TGTGCCAGCAGCCCGGACGGACAGCCGAACACTGAAGCTTTCTTT
CASSPDGQPNTEAFF
>TRBV29-1|TRBJ2-1|.|.
TGCAGCGTTTGCAACCCCGGGACAAACTCCTACAATGAGCAGTTCTTC
CSVCNPGTNSYNEQFF
>TRBV7-2|TRBJ2-7|.|.
TGTGCCAGCAGCAAAGCGGGGACAGTTAACGAGCAGTACTTC
CASSKAGTVNEQYF
>TRBV27|TRBJ2-7|.|.
TGTGCCAGCAGACGAGAAGCGGTTTACGAGCAGTACTTC
CASRREAVYEQYF
>TRBV6-1|TRBJ1-4|.|.
TGTGCCAGCAGCACCCACCCTAATGAAAAACTGTTTTTT
CASSTHPNEKLFF
>TRBV7-9|TRBJ2-7|.|.
TGTGCCAGCAGCTTAGGGGGGCAGAGCGCTAGCTCCTACGAGCAGTACTTC
CASSLGGQSASSYEQYF
>TRBV30|TRBJ1-2|.|.
TGTGCCTGGAGTGTAATCAGGCCAGATCTTTCGAGCTATGGCTACACCTTC
CAWSVIRPDLSSYGYTF
>TRBV11-1|TRBJ1-1|TRBD1|.
TGTGCCAGCAGCCCCAAGTGGGGACAGGGCACTGAAGCTTTCTTT
CASSPKWGQGTEAFF
>TRBV11-3|TRBJ2-2|.|few
TGTGCCAGCAGCTTACTGCGAACCGGGGAGCTGTTTTTT
CASSLLRTGELFF
>TRBV2|TRBJ2-7|.|few
TGTGCCAGCAGAGCGGACAGACTCTCCTACGAGCAGTACTTC
CASRADRLSYEQYF
>TRBV6-1|TRBJ1-2|TRBD1|.
TGTGCCAGCAGCGTCGACAGGGGAAACTATGGCTACACCTTC
CASSVDRGNYGYTF
>TRBV7-3|TRBJ2-2|TRBD2|.
TGTGCCAGCAACCCAGCGGGGGGAGACACCGGGGAGCTGTTTTTT
CASNPAGGDTGELFF
>TRBV27|TRBJ1-1|TRBD1|.
TGTGCCAGCAGTCCTATGCCGACAGGGAAGAACACTGAAGCTTTCTTT
CASSPMPTGKNTEAFF